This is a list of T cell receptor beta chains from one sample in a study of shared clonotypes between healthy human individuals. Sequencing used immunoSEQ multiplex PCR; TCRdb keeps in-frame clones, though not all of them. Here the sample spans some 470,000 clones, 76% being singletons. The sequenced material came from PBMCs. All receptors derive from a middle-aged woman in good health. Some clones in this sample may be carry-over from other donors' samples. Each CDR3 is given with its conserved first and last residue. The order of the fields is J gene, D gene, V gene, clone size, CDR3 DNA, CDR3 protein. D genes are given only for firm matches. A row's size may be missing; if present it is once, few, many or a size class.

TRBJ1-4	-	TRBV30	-	TGTGCCTGGAGGGGGAAATTAGCGACAGAAGTGGAAAAACTGTTTTTT	CAWRGKLATEVEKLFF
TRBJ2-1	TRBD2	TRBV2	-	TGTGCCAGCAGTTCTCGGGGGAGGGATTACAATGAGCAGTTCTTC	CASSSRGRDYNEQFF
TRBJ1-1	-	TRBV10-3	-	TGTGCCATCAAGGACGAGGGGACAAAGGCTGAAGCTTTCTTT	CAIKDEGTKAEAFF
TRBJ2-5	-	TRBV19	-	TGTGCCAGTAGTACCAGGACAGGGAGGGGAGAGACCCAGTACTTC	CASSTRTGRGETQYF
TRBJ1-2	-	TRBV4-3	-	TGCGCCAGCAGCCAAGATACGACCGCTGCTAACTATGGCTACACCTTC	CASSQDTTAANYGYTF
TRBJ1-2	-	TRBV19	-	TGTGCCAGTAGCAAGGACAGCGGATCTAACTATGGCTACACCTTC	CASSKDSGSNYGYTF
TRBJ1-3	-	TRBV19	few	TGTGCCAGTACTACGCCGGGCTTGGGAAACACCATATATTTT	CASTTPGLGNTIYF
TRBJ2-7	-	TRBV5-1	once	TGCGCCAGCAGCTATGATAGCGGAGATTACGAGCAGTACTTC	CASSYDSGDYEQYF
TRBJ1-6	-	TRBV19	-	TGTGCCAGTAGTATTCGCTGGGACACCACAGAGGCTTCACCCCTCCACTTT	CASSIRWDTTEASPLHF
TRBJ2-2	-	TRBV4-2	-	TGTGCCAGCAGTCCTAGTCGGGCCCCCGGGGAGCTGTTTTTT	CASSPSRAPGELFF
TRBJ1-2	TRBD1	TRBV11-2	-	TGTGCCAGCAGTCGGGACAGGAACTATGGCTACACCTTC	CASSRDRNYGYTF
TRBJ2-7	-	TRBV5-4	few	TGTGCCAGCAGCTCTACAGGGTTGGCGGAGGCCGAGCAGTACTTC	CASSSTGLAEAEQYF
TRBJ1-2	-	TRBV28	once	TGTGCCAGCAGTCAGGTCGGGACCGCTAAAGGCTACACCTTC	CASSQVGTAKGYTF
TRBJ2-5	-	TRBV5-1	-	TGCGCCAGCAGCCCCGGTTCGACACGGCAAGAGACCCAGTACTTC	CASSPGSTRQETQYF
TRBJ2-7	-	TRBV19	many	TGTGCCAGTAGTATCAGGGGAATTTACTCCTACGAGCAGTACTTC	CASSIRGIYSYEQYF
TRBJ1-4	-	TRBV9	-	TGTGCCAGCAGCGTCGAGCCCGTGGGAAAACTGTTTTTT	CASSVEPVGKLFF
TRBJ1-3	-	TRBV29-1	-	TGCAGCGTTGATAGAGGGTTCTCTGGAAACACCATATATTTT	CSVDRGFSGNTIYF
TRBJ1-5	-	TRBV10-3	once	TGTGCCATCAGTGAAGGAGGGGGGAATCAGCCCCAGCATTTT	CAISEGGGNQPQHF
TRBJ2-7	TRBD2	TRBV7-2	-	TGTGCCAGCACCCGAGCGGGAGCATCCTACGAGCAGTACTTC	CASTRAGASYEQYF
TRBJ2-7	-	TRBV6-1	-	TGTGCCATCACTACCCCACCGTCCTACGAGCAGTACTTC	CAITTPPSYEQYF
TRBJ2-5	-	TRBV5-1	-	TGCGCCAGCAGCTTGGCCAGACTCCAAGAGACCCAGTACTTC	CASSLARLQETQYF
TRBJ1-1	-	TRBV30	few	TGTGCCTGGAGTGCAGTAATGAACACTGAAGCTTTCTTT	CAWSAVMNTEAFF
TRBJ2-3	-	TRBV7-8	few	TGTGCCAGCAGCGCGGGCCCATGGGATACGCAGTATTTT	CASSAGPWDTQYF
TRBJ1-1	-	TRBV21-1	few	TGTGCCAGCAGCAAAGGGGCAGGGGAGGCCCTGAACACTGAAGCTTTCTTT	CASSKGAGEALNTEAFF
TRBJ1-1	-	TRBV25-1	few	TGTGCCAGCAGCGACAGCTTCGAAGCTTTCTTT	CASSDSFEAFF